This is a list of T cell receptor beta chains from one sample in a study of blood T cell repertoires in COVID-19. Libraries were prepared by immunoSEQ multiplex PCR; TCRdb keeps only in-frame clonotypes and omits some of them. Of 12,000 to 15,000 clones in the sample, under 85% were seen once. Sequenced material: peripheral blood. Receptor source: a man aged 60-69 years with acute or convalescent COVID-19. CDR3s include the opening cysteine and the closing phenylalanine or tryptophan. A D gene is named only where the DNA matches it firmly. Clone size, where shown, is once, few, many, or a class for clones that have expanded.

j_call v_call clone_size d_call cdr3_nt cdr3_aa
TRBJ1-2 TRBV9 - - TGTGCCAGCAGCGAGGGGGGAGGGCATCACTATGGCTACACCTTC CASSEGGGHHYGYTF
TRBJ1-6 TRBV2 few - TGTGCCAGCAGAGAGATGGGAGATTCACCCCTCCACTTT CASREMGDSPLHF
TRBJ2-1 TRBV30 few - TGTGCCTGGAGTGGAGTAGGAGGTGGCGAGCAGTTCTTC CAWSGVGGGEQFF
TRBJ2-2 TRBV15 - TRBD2 TGTGCCACCAGTACCGAGCGGGGCACCGGGGAGCTGTTTTTT CATSTERGTGELFF
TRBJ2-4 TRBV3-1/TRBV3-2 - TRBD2 TGTGCCAGCAGCCAGATTAGCGGGAGGGCCAAAAACATTCAGTACTTC CASSQISGRAKNIQYF
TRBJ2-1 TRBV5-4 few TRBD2 TGTGCCAGCAGCTCAGGGACTAGCGGTTACAATGAGCAGTTCTTC CASSSGTSGYNEQFF
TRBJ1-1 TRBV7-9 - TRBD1 TGTGCCAGCAGCTTATACTCACAGGGGAGGACTGAAGCTTTCTTT CASSLYSQGRTEAFF
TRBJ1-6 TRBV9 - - TGTGCCAGCAGCCCCCAGTGGGGAGCTTCACCCCTCCACTTT CASSPQWGASPLHF
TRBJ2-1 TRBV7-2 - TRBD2 TGTGCCAGCAGCAAAGGACTAGCGGGAGGGCCGTCGTTCTTC CASSKGLAGGPSFF
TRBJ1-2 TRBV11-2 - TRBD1 TGTGCCAGCAGCTCCTACAGGGGGCGCGCTAATGGCTACACCTTC CASSSYRGRANGYTF
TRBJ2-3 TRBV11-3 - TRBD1 TGTGCCAGCAGCTTAGAAGCTTATGGGGACAGACCTAGCACAGATACGCAGTATTTT CASSLEAYGDRPSTDTQYF
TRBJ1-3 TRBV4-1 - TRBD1 TGCGCCAGCAGCACCCGGGACAGGGGGGGAAACACCATATATTTT CASSTRDRGGNTIYF
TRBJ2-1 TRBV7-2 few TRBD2 TGTGCCAGCAGCTTAGTTGGTAGCGGGAACTACAATGAGCAGTTCTTC CASSLVGSGNYNEQFF
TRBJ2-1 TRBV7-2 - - TGTGCCAGCAGCTTAGCCCCGGGAGAGACCTATGAGCAGTTCTTC CASSLAPGETYEQFF
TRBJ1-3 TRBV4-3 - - TGCGCCAGCAGCCAAGATGCGGGTGGAAACACCATATATTTT CASSQDAGGNTIYF
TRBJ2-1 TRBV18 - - TGTGCCAGCTCGCCAGAGGCCGGAAATGAGCAGTTCTTC CASSPEAGNEQFF
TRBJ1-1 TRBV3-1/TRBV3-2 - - TGTGCCAGCAGCCATGCCAGTGAAGCTTTCTTT CASSHASEAFF
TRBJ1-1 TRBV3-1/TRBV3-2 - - TGTGCCAGCAGCCCGCGGGGACGAATGAACACTGAAGCTTTCTTT CASSPRGRMNTEAFF
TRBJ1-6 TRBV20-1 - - TGCAGTGCTAGTTTCTCTCGGGGGGCTGCAGATTCACCCCTCCACTTT CSASFSRGAADSPLHF
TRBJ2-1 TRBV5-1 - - TGCGCCAGCAGCTTGGGCTTTAAGACAGTCTTCTCCTACAATGAGCAGTTCTTC CASSLGFKTVFSYNEQFF
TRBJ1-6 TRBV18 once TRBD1 TGTGCCAGCTCACCTAAGGACAGGGGCCATTCACCCCTCCACTTT CASSPKDRGHSPLHF
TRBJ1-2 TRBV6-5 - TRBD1 TGTGCCAGCAGTTCGAGACAGGGGGCGCTTACCTATGGCTACACCTTC CASSSRQGALTYGYTF
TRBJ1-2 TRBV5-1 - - TGCGCCAGCAGCTTGGCAGGGGTAGGTGGCTACACCTTC CASSLAGVGGYTF
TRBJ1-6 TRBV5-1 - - TGCGCCAGCAGCTTGGGAGGGTACGAGAGAAATTCACCCCTCCACTTT CASSLGGYERNSPLHF
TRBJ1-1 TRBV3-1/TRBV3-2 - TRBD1 TGTGCCAGCAGCCAGGGACAGGGGGTCACTGAAGCTTTCTTT CASSQGQGVTEAFF
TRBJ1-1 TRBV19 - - TGTGCCAGTAGTATTGACAGAGACACTGAAGCTTTCTTT CASSIDRDTEAFF
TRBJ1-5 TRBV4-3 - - TGCGCCAGCAGCCAAGTATGGGCAGCAGATAGCAATCAGCCCCAGCATTTT CASSQVWAADSNQPQHF
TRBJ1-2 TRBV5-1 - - TGCGCCAGCAGCTTAATCCCGACAGAAAACTATGGCTACACCTTC CASSLIPTENYGYTF
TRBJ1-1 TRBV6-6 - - TGTGCCAGCAGTTACTCGACTGAGAACACTGAAGCTTTCTTT CASSYSTENTEAFF
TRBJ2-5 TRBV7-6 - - TGTGCCAGCAGCTCCCAGCCTACAGGGTCAGAGACCCAGTACTTC CASSSQPTGSETQYF
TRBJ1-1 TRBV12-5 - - TGTGCTAGTGGTTTGGGCGGACGCGGGGAAGCTTTCTTT CASGLGGRGEAFF
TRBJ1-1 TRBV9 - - TGTGCCAGCAGCGCCGGGGGAGGGACTGAAGCTTTCTTT CASSAGGGTEAFF
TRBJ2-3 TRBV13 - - TGTGCCAGCAGCTCTCGACAATCGGGATCACCCACAGATACGCAGTATTTT CASSSRQSGSPTDTQYF
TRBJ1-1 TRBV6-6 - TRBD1 TGTGCCACCCTTGGGACAGCTGGCGGAGCTTTCTTT CATLGTAGGAFF
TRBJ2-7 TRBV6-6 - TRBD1 TGTGCCAGCAGCCTAATTCCGGGACAGGGGTTCGACGAGCAGTACTTC CASSLIPGQGFDEQYF
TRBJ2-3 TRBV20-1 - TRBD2 TGCAGTGCTAGTGCTCCGGGACTACACTCGCAGTATTTT CSASAPGLHSQYF
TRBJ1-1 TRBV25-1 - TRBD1 TGTGCCAGCAGAATCACAGGGGGAGTTGAAGCTTTCTTT CASRITGGVEAFF
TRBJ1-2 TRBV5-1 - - TGCGCCAGCAGCTTGGACGGGGGACACTATGGCTACACCTTC CASSLDGGHYGYTF
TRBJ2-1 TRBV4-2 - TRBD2 TGTGCCAGCAGCCAGGGACTAGCGGGGGGTACCAATGAGCAGTTCTTC CASSQGLAGGTNEQFF
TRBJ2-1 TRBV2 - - TGTGCCAGCAGGGGTGACTCCAATGAGCAGTTCTTC CASRGDSNEQFF
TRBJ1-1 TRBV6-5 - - TGTGCCAGCACCCTGAAGTCCAGGGGGAACACTGAAGCTTTCTTT CASTLKSRGNTEAFF
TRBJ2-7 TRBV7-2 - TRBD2 TGTGCCAGCAGCCTCCAACTAGCGGGAGGGGGGGAGCAGTACTTC CASSLQLAGGGEQYF
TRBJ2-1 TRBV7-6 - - TGTGCCAGCAGCGTATGGGGGGGGCCCGACAATGAGCAGTTCTTC CASSVWGGPDNEQFF
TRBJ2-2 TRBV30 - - TGTGCCTGGAGTGGAGCGGGCACCGGGGAGCTGTTTTTT CAWSGAGTGELFF
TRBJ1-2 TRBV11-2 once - TGTGCCAGCAGTCCAGAGGCCGGGTTTGGCTACACCTTC CASSPEAGFGYTF
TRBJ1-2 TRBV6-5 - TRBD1 TGTGCCAGCAGTTACCTACGGACAGGGGGCAGCTATGGCTACACCTTC CASSYLRTGGSYGYTF
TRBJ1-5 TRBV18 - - TGTGCCAGCTTGGGGGGGCGCGATCGAAATCAGCCCCAGCATTTT CASLGGRDRNQPQHF
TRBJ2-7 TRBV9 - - TGTGCCAGCAGCGTAGATGGCACTACCTACGAGCAGTACTTC CASSVDGTTYEQYF
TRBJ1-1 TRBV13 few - TGTGCCAGCTCCATGAACACTGAAGCTTTCTTT CASSMNTEAFF